The source of this T cell receptor (beta chain) is a study of shared clonotypes between healthy human individuals. The CD4+ fraction was divided into a CD45RA+ naive subset and a CD45RA-negative memory subset. Study-wide results and limits: Investigators collected only blood, and repertoires in tissues likely differ.

Sequencing used immunoSEQ multiplex PCR; TCRdb keeps in-frame clones, though not all of them. In the table there are nearly 1,000,000 clones, roughly 72% of which are singletons. The V segment lost 5 bases and the J segment 5 bases; nucleotides outside the gene matches: 14. CDR3 length equals 17 residues. CDR1 SGHAT and CDR2 FQNNGV come from the germline V gene. Concerning this clone: The antigen remains unidentified.

This TCR derives from a young man in good health. The sample was memory CD4+ T cells sorted from blood. Subset in this sample: CD45RA-negative fraction. The rearrangement uses TRBV11-2 and TRBJ2-5, with TRBD1 matching over 10 bases. CDR3 region: CASSKQGTGVPGETQYF. The CDR3 DNA sequence: TGTGCCAGCAGCAAACAAGGGACAGGGGTGCCAGGGGAGACCCAGTACTTC.